The 21 T cell receptor beta chains below were found in one sample sequenced in a study of CD8+ T cells in alopecia areata (dated by TCRdb to 2017 to 2018). The time point label, as the study defines it: baseline before oral tofacitinib. The library was made by the immunoSEQ multiplex PCR assay. RNA was extracted from all samples and reverse transcribed into cDNA, which served as template for TCR sequencing. Drawn from immuneACCESS, this table holds only the in-frame rearrangements with V and J called that TCRdb kept. Clones are partly lost; checked studies trace under half to an unresolved V gene and leave the rest unexplained. Across this sample there are fewer than 200,000 clones, with 59% seen only once. Of the sample, under 15% falls within the top ten clones. The sample in question was CD4+ T cells sorted from blood, obtained at week 0. Every receptor here comes from a human donor with alopecia areata.

This clone was found a few times. The rearrangement joins TRBV29-1 to TRBJ2-3; 8 bases fit TRBD1. This CDR3 spans 15 amino acids. Per germline, CDR1 SQVTM and CDR2 ANQGSEA. The J segment lost 4 bases and the V segment lost 4 bases, leaving 10 bases of the junction unmatched. The CDR3: CSVGIRTGRPDTQYF. CDR3 nucleotides: TGCAGCGTTGGAATTCGGACAGGGAGACCAGATACGCAGTATTTT.

The chain uses TRBV5-1 and TRBJ2-7; D not resolved. This CDR3 is 13 amino acids long. Germline CDR1 reads SGHRS; CDR2 reads YFSETQ. V lost 2 bases to trimming and J lost 0 bases, with 6 bases between them. CDR3 nucleotides: TGCGCCAGCAGCTTCACGAGCTCCTACGAGCAGTACTTC. This translates into CASSFTSSYEQYF.

This clone was recorded a few times. In the same sample, other DNA sequences code for this CDR3. The V call is TRBV10-3, the J call TRBJ2-3; D gene unclear. Germline V CDR1 and CDR2: ENHRY, SYGVKD. CDR3 length equals 14 residues. Trimming pared 0 bases from V and 3 bases from J, leaving 7 bases between. CDR3 DNA sequence: TGTGCCATCAGTGAGTCGAAATCAACAGATACGCAGTATTTT. Protein sequence: CAISESKSTDTQYF.

The CDR3, as DNA: TGTGCCATCACCCCCAGGGAGGGACGCGATGGCTACACCTTC. Translation gives CAITPREGRDGYTF. The rearrangement joins TRBV10-3 to TRBJ1-2; D is possibly TRBD1 (5 bases). Trimming removed 7 bases from V and 6 bases from J, with 18 bases in between. The CDR3 covers 14 residues. Germline assignment: CDR1 ENHRY and CDR2 SYGVKD.

The rearrangement uses TRBV2 and TRBJ1-2; tentative D call: TRBD1 (6 bases). V lost 4 bases and J lost 0, with 9 bases in between. CDR3 length: 14 residues. Germline V gene data show CDR1 as SNHLY and CDR2 as FYNNEI. The CDR3 DNA follows: TGTGCCAGCAGTGCGGACAGCCCTAACTATGGCTACACCTTC. Amino acid sequence: CASSADSPNYGYTF.

CDR3 region: CASSPTSFRDRAWYEQYF. In DNA, the CDR3 is TGCGCCAGCAGCCCCACATCATTCCGGGACAGGGCATGGTACGAGCAGTACTTC. The chain links TRBV4-1 to TRBJ2-7; 9 bases fit TRBD1. The length of the CDR3 is 18 residues. The ends lost 4 bases at V and 4 bases at J; junction bases unmatched: 17. Germline CDR1 and CDR2: MGHRA and YSYEKL.

The chain carries TRBV29-1 and TRBJ1-1; D unclear. V was pared by 6 bases and J by 0 bases, with 11 bases between. This CDR3 spans 13 amino acids. Germline V CDR1 and CDR2: SQVTM, ANQGSEA. CDR3 sequence (DNA): TGCAGCGTCCAAGGGATTATGAACACTGAAGCTTTCTTT. It specifies CSVQGIMNTEAFF.

V and J are TRBV28 and TRBJ2-1; D is possibly TRBD1 (5 bases). Germline CDR1 reads MDHEN; CDR2 reads SYDVKM. V was pared by 1 base and J by 7 bases, with 8 bases between. The CDR3 has 13 amino acids. CDR3: CASSLYSGNEQFF. Written as DNA, the CDR3 is TGTGCCAGCAGTTTATATTCAGGGAATGAGCAGTTCTTC.

The chain is built from TRBV7-2 and TRBJ2-3; 15 positions agree with TRBD2. CDR3 length: 17 amino acids. V was clipped by 3 bases and J by 1 base; unmatched bases: 2. Germline CDR1 SGHTA, CDR2 FQGNSA. DNA for the CDR3: TGTGCCAGCAGCTTTGGGACTAGCGGGGGGCGCACAGATACGCAGTATTTT. Amino acids: CASSFGTSGGRTDTQYF.

This clone was counted a few times. This sequence joins TRBV18 and TRBJ1-1; D unclear. The CDR3 runs to 13 residues. Trimming left V 9 bases short and J 1 base short, with 12 bases between. Germline CDR1 KGHSH, CDR2 LQKENI. The CDR3 loop reads CASRGLSNTEAFF. The CDR3 DNA reads TGTGCCAGTCGTGGGTTGTCGAACACTGAAGCTTTCTTT.

CDR3 coding DNA: TGCAGTGCCGACGACGAGTTGGAGCAGTACTTC. It translates to CSADDELEQYF. The V call is TRBV20-1, the J call TRBJ2-7; D is uncertain. Trimming left V 6 bases short and J 7 bases short, with 13 bases between. Germline V gene data show CDR1 as DFQATT and CDR2 as SNEGSKA (reference sequence). The CDR3 consists of 11 residues.

This clone was observed a handful of times. The chain couples TRBV11-2 to TRBJ1-2, with a tentative D call TRBD1 (5 bases). There are 13 residues in the CDR3. V was clipped by 5 bases and J by 5 bases, with 12 bases between them. Per the germline V gene, CDR1 is SGHAT and CDR2 is FQNNGV. This CDR3 reads CASSAGTGYGYTF. CDR3 coding DNA: TGTGCCAGCAGCGCGGGGACGGGATATGGCTACACCTTC.

V is TRBV10-3 and J is TRBJ1-2, with 9 bases lining up with TRBD1. V was clipped by 10 bases and J by 3 bases; unmatched bases: 6. The CDR3 covers 13 residues. Germline CDR1 is ENHRY and CDR2 is SYGVKD. The CDR3 nucleotides read TGTGCCACCAAAAGACAGGGGGACTATGGCTACACCTTC. This sequence encodes CATKRQGDYGYTF.

The sample holds a few counts of this clone. The rearrangement uses TRBV5-1 and TRBJ2-3, with D perhaps TRBD2 (5 bases). V lost 3 bases and J 0 bases, leaving 8 bases between the germline ends. Germline assignment: CDR1 SGHRS and CDR2 YFSETQ. The CDR3 extends over 14 amino acids. The CDR3 DNA reads TGCGCCAGCAGCTATACGGGGAGCACAGATACGCAGTATTTT. The encoded protein is CASSYTGSTDTQYF.

As DNA, the CDR3 is TGCGCCAGCAGCTTGATGGGACAGGGGGCTTACGAGCAGTACTTC. Protein: CASSLMGQGAYEQYF. The chain combines TRBV5-1 with TRBJ2-7; TRBD1 matches 12 bases. Looked up from germline, CDR1 is SGHRS and CDR2 is YFSETQ. The trim removed 1 base at V and 4 bases at J, leaving 3 bases unmatched. The CDR3 is 15 amino acids.

The J gene is TRBJ2-3, the V gene TRBV11-2; TRBD1 matches at 9 bases. CDR3 length: 18 residues. The V gene's germline CDR1 is SGHAT and CDR2 FQNNGV. V dropped 7 bases and J dropped 2; count of bases not matched to a gene: 16. The DNA for the CDR3 is TGTGCCAGCAAGCAGGGAAGGACCGGGACAGGGATCACAGATACGCAGTATTTT. As protein: CASKQGRTGTGITDTQYF.

The sample holds a few counts of this clone. The V gene is TRBV11-3, the J gene TRBJ2-7; 9 bases map to TRBD2. Germline values: CDR1 SGHNT, CDR2 YENEEA. J gave up 0 bases and V 5 bases, and 11 bases lay outside the gene matches. The CDR3 is made up of 17 amino acids. The CDR3 coding sequence is TGTGCCAGCAGCCGATACGATAGCGGGGGATCCTCCTACGAGCAGTACTTC. Translated, it gives CASSRYDSGGSSYEQYF.

The CDR3 loop is CASSHRAGGPDNEQFF. The DNA for the CDR3 is TGCGCCAGCAGCCATAGAGCGGGGGGGCCCGACAATGAGCAGTTCTTC. The V gene is TRBV4-1, the J gene TRBJ2-1, with 10 bases lining up with TRBD2. With V trimmed by 3 bases and J by 5 bases, 7 bases remained unmatched. Germline CDR1 reads MGHRA; CDR2 reads YSYEKL. The CDR3 spans 16 residues.

The chain employs TRBV4-1 and TRBJ2-3; 8 nucleotides line up with TRBD2. The V gene's germline CDR1 is MGHRA and CDR2 YSYEKL. V shed 4 bases and J 4 bases; nucleotides not matched to a gene: 7. The CDR3 is 15 amino acids. DNA of the CDR3: TGCGCCAGCAGCCGCTCTTACGGGGGGGCAGATACGCAGTATTTT. This gives the protein CASSRSYGGADTQYF.

The V and J genes are TRBV7-9 and TRBJ2-1; tentative D call: TRBD1 (5 bases). Germline CDR1 reads SEHNR; CDR2 reads FQNEAQ (reference sequence). V lost 2 bases to trimming and J lost 12 bases, with 20 bases between them. The CDR3 is made up of 15 amino acids. The chain's CDR3 is CASSLSARVITGQFF. DNA of the CDR3: TGTGCCAGCAGCTTAAGCGCCAGGGTAATCACCGGGCAGTTCTTC.

This chain joins TRBV18 and TRBJ1-1, with a weak D call TRBD1 (5 bases). Per the germline V gene, CDR1 is KGHSH and CDR2 is LQKENI. V lost 8 bases, J lost 4 bases, and 17 bases lay in between. The CDR3 is 14 residues long. CDR3 in DNA: TGTGCCAGCGCTTCAAGACAGCTCTTCACTGAAGCTTTCTTT. Encoded protein: CASASRQLFTEAFF.